This is a list of T cell receptor beta chains from one sample in a study of CD8 T cells in Susac syndrome. TCRdb passed the immunoSEQ multiplex PCR reads through MiXCR, listing each CDR3 protein once. In the table there are 120,000 to 150,000 distinct CDR3 sequences, roughly 96% of which are singletons. The sample taken for sequencing was CD4+ T cells from PBMCs. These receptors originate from a human donor with multiple sclerosis. Each CDR3 is given with its conserved first and last residue. A D gene is named only where the DNA matches it firmly. Clone size, where shown, is once, few, many, or a class for clones that have expanded.

V gene,J gene,D gene,clone size,CDR3 protein,CDR3 DNA
TRBV24-1,TRBJ1-1,.,.,CATSGGTGTGAFF,TGTGCCACCAGTGGAGGAACGGGGACGGGAGCTTTCTTT
TRBV7-9,TRBJ1-2,TRBD1,once,CASSLEAGTGKVGYGYTF,TGTGCCAGCAGCTTAGAGGCCGGGACAGGGAAAGTTGGCTATGGCTACACCTTC
TRBV29-1,TRBJ2-7,.,.,CSVLVSQGYEQYF,TGCAGCGTTTTGGTTTCCCAGGGGTACGAGCAGTACTTC
TRBV7-2,TRBJ1-2,.,.,CASSPRTGGYTF,TGTGCCAGCAGCCCCAGGACCGGGGGCTACACCTTC
TRBV5-6,TRBJ1-2,.,.,CASSPDTGGYTF,TGTGCCAGCAGCCCGGACACGGGCGGCTACACCTTC
TRBV7-9,TRBJ1-5,.,.,CASSLTGDSNQPQHF,TGTGCCAGCAGCTTAACCGGTGATAGCAATCAGCCCCAGCATTTT
TRBV23-1,TRBJ2-4,.,.,CAISRGRGKNIQYF,TGCGCCATCTCGAGGGGCAGGGGAAAAAACATTCAGTACTTC
TRBV3-1,TRBJ2-7,TRBD2,.,CASSQTLAGASSYEQYF,TGTGCCAGCAGCCAAACGCTAGCGGGGGCCAGCTCCTACGAGCAGTACTTC
TRBV27,TRBJ2-6,.,.,CASSLRGQPGTPGANVLTF,TGTGCCAGCAGTTTACGTGGACAGCCTGGAACCCCTGGGGCCAACGTCCTGACTTTC
TRBV28,TRBJ2-2,.,.,CASSSDPIHGELFF,TGTGCCAGCAGTTCGGATCCAATCCACGGGGAGCTGTTTTTT
TRBV7-2,TRBJ2-7,.,.,CASRSSGVYEQYF,TGTGCCAGCAGGAGTAGCGGTGTCTACGAGCAGTACTTC
TRBV5-1,TRBJ2-3,.,.,CASSLDGNTQYF,TGCGCCAGCAGCTTGGACGGGAATACGCAGTATTTT
TRBV15,TRBJ1-1,TRBD1,.,CATSGDRDRGFVNTEAFF,TGTGCCACCAGCGGAGACCGGGACAGGGGGTTCGTGAACACTGAAGCTTTCTTT
TRBV5-6,TRBJ2-1,.,.,CASSLGGGPIVEQFF,TGTGCCAGCAGCTTGGGTGGGGGACCGATAGTAGAGCAGTTCTTC
TRBV5-4,TRBJ1-5,.,.,CASSFRGTGKPQPQHF,TGTGCCAGCAGCTTTCGAGGCACAGGGAAGCCTCAGCCCCAGCATTTT
TRBV29-1,TRBJ2-7,TRBD2,once,CSVMRGISYEQYF,TGCAGCGTCATGCGGGGGATTTCCTACGAGCAGTACTTC
TRBV13,TRBJ1-1,TRBD1,.,CASSFRQGRGNTEAFF,TGTGCCAGCAGCTTCCGACAGGGTCGGGGGAACACTGAAGCTTTCTTT
TRBV7-2,TRBJ1-5,.,.,CASSFTGPYSNQPQHF,TGTGCCAGCAGCTTTACAGGACCGTATAGCAATCAGCCCCAGCATTTT
TRBV12-3/TRBV12-4,TRBJ1-3,.,few,CASSLAGGNTIYF,TGTGCCAGCAGTTTAGCGGGCGGAAACACCATATATTTT
TRBV9,TRBJ2-7,.,.,CASSVGAGLSSYEQYF,TGTGCCAGCAGCGTAGGGGCGGGGCTGAGCTCCTACGAGCAGTACTTC
TRBV5-1,TRBJ2-7,.,.,CASSLVAGSSIEQYF,TGCGCCAGCAGCTTGGTGGCAGGGTCTTCTATAGAGCAGTACTTC
TRBV27,TRBJ2-7,TRBD1,.,CASRDRDREQYF,TGTGCCAGCCGGGACAGGGATCGCGAGCAGTACTTC
TRBV18,TRBJ2-1,.,.,CASSLTGDEQFF,TGTGCCAGCTCACTTACGGGTGATGAGCAGTTCTTC
TRBV6-5,TRBJ1-2,.,few,CASSYRVSDGYTF,TGTGCCAGCAGTTACAGGGTGAGCGATGGCTACACCTTC
TRBV7-9,TRBJ2-1,.,.,CASSLVGGLANPSSFF,TGTGCCAGCAGCTTAGTAGGAGGGTTGGCCAACCCTTCCTCATTCTTC
TRBV20-1,TRBJ2-7,TRBD2,.,CSAPIRVAGNGEQYF,TGCAGTGCTCCAATTAGGGTAGCGGGAAATGGGGAGCAGTACTTC
TRBV6-5,TRBJ1-5,TRBD1,.,CASSYSSRGEGQPQHF,TGTGCCAGCAGTTACTCGTCCAGGGGGGAGGGTCAGCCCCAGCATTTT
TRBV7-3,TRBJ1-5,.,.,CASSLNEGGPQHF,TGTGCCAGCAGCTTAAACGAAGGGGGACCCCAGCATTTT
TRBV19,TRBJ2-1,.,.,CASSNLNNEQFF,TGTGCCAGTAGTAACCTCAACAATGAGCAGTTCTTC
TRBV12-3/TRBV12-4,TRBJ1-2,TRBD1,once,CASSTGVVYGYTF,TGTGCCAGCAGCACAGGGGTTGTCTATGGCTACACCTTC
TRBV7-9,TRBJ1-4,.,once,CASSFREPAGEKLFF,TGTGCCAGCAGCTTCCGGGAGCCCGCGGGTGAAAAACTGTTTTTT
TRBV20-1,TRBJ2-7,.,.,CSAREGRPPYEQYF,TGCAGTGCTAGAGAGGGAAGGCCCCCCTACGAGCAGTACTTC
TRBV27,TRBJ1-5,TRBD1,.,CASSRRGTGEFSGQPQHF,TGTGCCAGCAGCCGTAGGGGGACAGGGGAGTTTTCAGGACAGCCCCAGCATTTT
TRBV7-2,TRBJ2-1,.,.,CASSSRAGRPPDNEQFF,TGTGCCAGCAGCTCCCGGGCGGGTAGACCCCCCGACAATGAGCAGTTCTTC
TRBV9,TRBJ2-3,TRBD2,.,CASSVGSGTSADTQYF,TGTGCCAGCAGCGTAGGAAGCGGGACGTCTGCAGATACGCAGTATTTT
TRBV12-3/TRBV12-4,TRBJ1-5,.,.,CASSTTVPNQPQHF,TGTGCCAGCAGCACGACCGTTCCCAATCAGCCCCAGCATTTT
TRBV20-1,TRBJ1-5,TRBD1,once,CSARDPGGNNQPQHF,TGCAGTGCTAGAGATCCAGGGGGCAACAATCAGCCCCAGCATTTT
TRBV19,TRBJ2-7,.,.,CASSDPSSRASYEQYF,TGTGCCAGTAGCGATCCTAGCTCCAGAGCCTCCTACGAGCAGTACTTC
TRBV30,TRBJ2-7,TRBD2,.,CAWSLLSGGSGEQYF,TGTGCCTGGAGCCTCCTATCGGGGGGATCCGGCGAGCAGTACTTC
TRBV15,TRBJ2-5,TRBD1,.,CATSPQGKSLGETQYF,TGTGCCACCAGCCCACAGGGGAAGTCGTTAGGGGAGACCCAGTACTTC
TRBV15,TRBJ1-2,.,.,CATSSEGVLYGYTF,TGTGCCACCAGCAGTGAGGGGGTTCTCTATGGCTACACCTTC
TRBV9,TRBJ2-2,.,.,CASSPVAGSGTGELFF,TGTGCCAGCAGCCCCGTCGCAGGGTCGGGCACCGGGGAGCTGTTTTTT
TRBV9,TRBJ2-3,TRBD2,once,CASSPGTSGRGIDTQYF,TGTGCCAGCAGCCCCGGGACTAGCGGGAGAGGGATAGATACGCAGTATTTT
TRBV12-3/TRBV12-4,TRBJ2-5,.,.,CASSFGSETQYF,TGTGCCAGCAGTTTTGGTTCAGAGACCCAGTACTTC
TRBV9,TRBJ1-3,.,once,CASSVEDPGRRGNTIYF,TGTGCCAGCAGCGTAGAAGATCCAGGGAGAAGAGGAAACACCATATATTTT
TRBV20-1,TRBJ1-1,TRBD1,.,CSATQGAGTEAFF,TGCAGTGCTACGCAGGGGGCGGGGACTGAAGCTTTCTTT
TRBV4-2,TRBJ2-5,TRBD2,.,CASRGGETQYF,TGTGCCAGCAGGGGGGGGGAGACCCAGTACTTC
TRBV3-1,TRBJ2-7,.,.,CASSQLKGYEQYF,TGTGCCAGCAGCCAGCTAAAGGGGTACGAGCAGTACTTC
TRBV4-3,TRBJ2-3,.,.,CASSQPGAIADTQYF,TGCGCCAGCAGCCAACCCGGGGCCATCGCAGATACGCAGTATTTT
TRBV5-1,TRBJ1-1,.,.,CASSSTGSNTEAFF,TGCGCCAGCAGCAGTACAGGGAGTAACACTGAAGCTTTCTTT
TRBV15,TRBJ1-5,.,.,CATSSGERSNQPQHF,TGTGCCACCAGCAGCGGGGAAAGGAGCAATCAGCCCCAGCATTTT
TRBV7-3,TRBJ2-3,.,.,CASSPSGRGTDTQYF,TGTGCCAGCAGCCCCTCGGGCAGGGGCACAGATACGCAGTATTTT
TRBV18,TRBJ1-1,.,.,CASSPKVGTEAFF,TGTGCCAGCTCACCGAAGGTTGGAACTGAAGCTTTCTTT
TRBV5-1,TRBJ1-1,TRBD1,.,CASSFGNRGGTEAFF,TGCGCCAGCAGCTTCGGGAACAGGGGTGGCACTGAAGCTTTCTTT
TRBV19,TRBJ2-1,TRBD1,once,CASLPSRDRGYEQFF,TGTGCCAGTCTTCCCTCGCGGGACAGGGGGTATGAGCAGTTCTTC
TRBV2,TRBJ2-1,TRBD1,.,CASTPGTASYNEQFF,TGTGCCTCGACCCCCGGGACAGCCTCCTACAATGAGCAGTTCTTC
TRBV19,TRBJ1-2,TRBD1,.,CASSSTDRRGLGGYTF,TGTGCCAGTAGTTCGACGGACAGGAGGGGGCTTGGTGGCTACACCTTC
TRBV9,TRBJ2-1,TRBD2,.,CASSQRLAGGSEQFF,TGTGCCAGCAGCCAGAGACTAGCGGGAGGCAGTGAGCAGTTCTTC
TRBV29-1,TRBJ1-4,.,.,CSVTHRAGGEKLFF,TGCAGCGTTACCCACCGGGCGGGGGGTGAAAAACTGTTTTTT
TRBV29-1,TRBJ2-5,.,.,CSVEGWQGGAETQYF,TGCAGCGTTGAAGGTTGGCAGGGTGGGGCCGAGACCCAGTACTTC